The T cell receptor (beta chain) described here comes from a study of T cell changes during pregnancy in multiple sclerosis. Sequencing was performed with immunoSEQ multiplex PCR; in TCRdb, only in-frame clones are kept and a portion is missing. The sample has approximately 63,000 clones; over 80% are singletons. This CDR3 is 21 amino acids long. Germline CDR1 reads MNHEY; CDR2 reads SMNVEV (reference sequence). The J segment lost 3 bases and the V segment lost 6 bases, leaving 24 bases of the junction unmatched. The clonotype comes from a female donor in good health, enrolled as a control in a pregnancy study. Source: peripheral blood, taken in the third trimester of pregnancy. The chain joins TRBV27 to TRBJ2-3; TRBD2 matches 10 bases. The CDR3 is CASRNHGKTRTSGKATDTQYF. Written as DNA, the CDR3 is TGTGCCAGCAGAAATCACGGAAAAACAAGGACTAGCGGAAAGGCTACAGATACGCAGTATTTT.